This T cell receptor (beta chain) was retrieved from a study of T-cell reconstitution after alpha-beta-depleted transplantation in children. Findings and caveats of the study: T-cell counts and diversity at one year following transplant were attributed mainly to newly produced T cells. In patients about two months after transplant, alpha-beta T cells reportedly arose from several hundred expanded graft clones. High day-60 TCRbeta diversity in some patients came from surviving recipient T cells and thymic progenitors.

CDR3 length: 15 amino acids. Looked up from germline, CDR1 is MRHNA and CDR2 is SNTAGT. Trimming removed 6 bases from V and 1 base from J, with 15 bases in between. Construction of the TCRbeta library involved unique molecular identifiers. TCRdb re-called the PCR reads with MiXCR, one entry per CDR3 protein. The sample has around 300,000 distinct CDR3 sequences, 7.5% to 9% seen once; the top ten hold around 10%. Regarding this clonotype: Its specificity is not known.

This specimen consisted of peripheral blood, obtained 360 days after TCRalphabeta/CD19-depleted stem cell transplant. The chain recombines TRBV6-4 with TRBJ1-2; weak D call: TRBD1 (6 bases). This clonotype originated in a female patient aged 2 to 10 who had a stem cell transplant for Fanconi anemia, so the T cells may come from the graft donor. This CDR3 reads CASRAFGGDNYGYTF. CDR3 bases: TGTGCCAGCAGAGCATTTGGGGGCGATAACTATGGCTACACCTTC.